Below, one TCR beta chain is given with its context. Assay used: immunoSEQ multiplex PCR; TCRdb lists only in-frame clones, some missing. The sample shows a few hundred thousand clones, approximately 80% of them seen only once. The source of the sample is a study of blood T cell repertoires in COVID-19. The germline V gene encodes CDR1 SGHVS and CDR2 FQNEAQ. This CDR3 is built from 15 residues. Trimming removed 0 bases from V and 8 bases from J; junction bases left unmatched: 7. The sequencing sample was made of peripheral blood. This receptor was identified in a woman between 50 and 59 years old with acute or convalescent COVID-19. The chain couples TRBV7-8 to TRBJ2-1, with TRBD2 matching over 7 bases. The chain's CDR3 is CASSLAGRVVYEQFF. The CDR3 DNA sequence: TGTGCCAGCAGCTTAGCGGGGAGGGTGGTCTATGAGCAGTTCTTC.